The next 32 T cell receptor beta chains were all read from a single sample in a study of early stage breast cancer tumors (dated by TCRdb to about 2017). Library prep was done by the immunoSEQ multiplex PCR assay. Held by TCRdb, this immuneACCESS table contains in-frame sequences only and omits some clones. Under half of the omission traces to an unresolved V gene where checked; the cause of the rest is unknown. This sample is represented by 25,000 to 35,000 clones; almost 75% of them were singletons. The ten largest clones take up 4.7% of the sample. The sequencing sample was made of blood. Receptors originate from a person in their 40s with breast cancer.

This clone was seen a handful of times. This chain links TRBV6-5 with TRBJ1-2, with 8 bases that match TRBD1. V lost 4 bases to trimming and J lost 4 bases; unmatched junction nucleotides: 8. Germline V gives CDR1 MNHEY, CDR2 SVGAGI. The CDR3 length is 15 residues. The CDR3 sequence: CASSLTSGTGYGYTF. Written as DNA, the CDR3 is TGTGCCAGCAGTTTGACGTCCGGGACAGGCTATGGCTACACCTTC.

By its share, this clone is medium-sized. This chain connects TRBV4-1 to TRBJ2-2; D might be TRBD1 or TRBD2, each matching 5 bases. Germline V CDR1 and CDR2: MGHRA, YSYEKL. V shed 1 base and J shed 11 bases, with 17 bases lying between them. This CDR3 region has 15 residues. For the CDR3, the DNA is TGCGCCAGCAGCCAAGGGGATACGGGGCAGGGTGAGCTGTTTTTT. This codes for CASSQGDTGQGELFF.

CDR3 in amino acids: CSVGGQQNRGGYTF. In DNA form, the CDR3 reads TGCAGCGTGGGGGGACAGCAAAACCGTGGTGGCTACACCTTC. This sequence joins TRBV29-1 and TRBJ1-2; the match to TRBD1 covers 7 bases. This CDR3 region has 14 residues. The V gene's germline CDR1 is SQVTM and CDR2 ANQGSEA. V lost 6 bases to trimming and J lost 7 bases; unmatched junction nucleotides: 14.

This chain joins TRBV2 and TRBJ2-5; no reliable D call. Germline CDR1 reads SNHLY; CDR2 reads FYNNEI. The CDR3 length is 13 residues. V was shortened by 5 bases and J by 4 bases, with 11 bases between the two germline ends. The CDR3 DNA is TGTGCCAGCAGTAATGTTAAATTAGAGACCCAGTACTTC. Encoded protein: CASSNVKLETQYF.

The V gene is TRBV7-9, the J gene TRBJ2-1; TRBD1 or TRBD2 may be the D gene (5 bases each). The CDR3 has 16 amino acids. Germline-derived CDR1 and CDR2 are SEHNR and FQNEAQ (reference sequence). Deletions cut 2 bases from V and 8 bases from J, with 19 bases between. CDR3 sequence reads: CASSLWGGSTADEQFF. Here the CDR3 DNA reads TGTGCCAGCAGCTTATGGGGCGGGTCGACCGCCGATGAGCAGTTCTTC.

This rearrangement joins TRBV4-1 to TRBJ2-7; the match to TRBD2 covers 12 bases. Unmatched junction bases numbered 16, after V lost 1 base and J lost 3 bases. The CDR3 runs 20 residues. Germline V gives CDR1 MGHRA, CDR2 YSYEKL. CDR3 sequence: CASSQVSITSGRRRYYEQYF. CDR3 DNA: TGCGCCAGCAGCCAAGTGAGTATAACTAGCGGGAGGAGACGCTACTACGAGCAGTACTTC.

This clone was picked up a small number of times. The V and J genes are TRBV12-5 and TRBJ2-5; D gene uncertain. Germline loops: CDR1 LGHNT, CDR2 FRNRAP. Trimming took 5 bases from V and 5 from J, leaving 15 bases between them. The CDR3 sequence is 14 residues long. This chain's CDR3 is CASGLRAMRETQYF. DNA of the CDR3: TGTGCTAGTGGTCTCCGGGCGATGAGGGAGACCCAGTACTTC. Combining the CDR3 with reference TRBV12-5 and TRBJ2-5 gives the whole variable domain DARVTQTPRHKVTEMGQEVTMRCQPILGHNTVFWYRQTMMQGLELLAYFRNRAPLDDSGMPKDRFSAEMPDATLATLKIQPSEPRDSAVYFCASGLRAMRETQYFGPGTRLLVL.

This rearrangement joins TRBV5-1 to TRBJ1-3; D unclear. Trimming pared 0 bases from V and 4 bases from J, leaving 8 bases between. Germline V gene lookup returns CDR1 SGHRS and CDR2 YFSETQ. The CDR3 is 14 amino acids. The CDR3 coding sequence is TGCGCCAGCAGCTTGGCTAGCTCAGGAAACACCATATATTTT. This encodes CASSLASSGNTIYF.

This sequence joins TRBV29-1 and TRBJ2-1; 11 nucleotides align to TRBD2. The germline V gene has CDR1 SQVTM and CDR2 ANQGSEA. The CDR3 is 14 amino acids. With 3 bases clipped from V and 9 bases from J, the junction kept 7 bases outside the gene matches. CDR3 in amino acids: CSVEPSGRPFEQFF. CDR3 nucleotide sequence: TGCAGCGTTGAGCCTAGCGGGAGGCCTTTTGAGCAGTTCTTC.

The V call is TRBV2, the J call TRBJ1-6, with TRBD1 matching over 7 bases. The CDR3 contains 15 residues. V lost 5 bases, J lost 3 bases, and 4 bases stayed unmatched. CDR1 and CDR2 (germline): SNHLY, FYNNEI. CDR3 residues: CASSNQGGYNSPLHF. In DNA form, the CDR3 reads TGTGCCAGCAGTAATCAGGGGGGCTATAATTCACCCCTCCACTTT.

CDR3 in amino acids: CASSEYSSNTEAFF. The CDR3 DNA is TGTGCCAGCAGTGAATATTCCTCGAACACTGAAGCTTTCTTT. This chain uses TRBV25-1 with TRBJ1-1; D gene unclear. Trimming took 0 bases from V and 1 from J, leaving 6 bases between them. Germline CDR1 reads MGHDK; CDR2 reads SYGVNS. The CDR3 loop spans 14 amino acids. The whole variable domain, filled in from reference TRBV25-1 and TRBJ1-1, reads EADIYQTPRYLVIGTGKKITLECSQTMGHDKMYWYQQDPGMELHLIHYSYGVNSTEKGDLSSESTVSRIRTEHFPLTLESARPSHTSQYLCASSEYSSNTEAFFGQGTRLTVV.

This chain connects TRBV9 to TRBJ2-1, with no clear D. With 6 bases removed from V and 7 bases from J, the gap between germline ends came to 14 bases. There are 13 residues in the CDR3. CDR1 SGDLS and CDR2 YYNGEE come from the germline V gene. In nucleotides, the CDR3 is TGTGCCAGCAAGGCTCCCCTGGGGAATGAGCAGTTCTTC. Protein: CASKAPLGNEQFF.

The chain joins TRBV6-5 to TRBJ2-7, with D perhaps given as TRBD1 or TRBD2 (5 bases each). Germline CDR1 and CDR2: MNHEY and SVGAGI. Trimming pared 5 bases from V and 2 bases from J, leaving 10 bases between. This CDR3 has 13 amino acids. The CDR3 loop reads CASSRDETYEQYF. CDR3 coding DNA: TGTGCCAGCAGTCGGGACGAAACCTACGAGCAGTACTTC.

The V call is TRBV7-8, the J call TRBJ2-2; 7 nucleotides agree with TRBD1. From germline, CDR1 is SGHVS and CDR2 FQNEAQ. With V trimmed by 7 bases and J by 4 bases, 12 bases remained unmatched. This CDR3 has 16 amino acids. CDR3 DNA sequence: TGTGCCAGCACCCAAGGAAACAGGGGTGGCACCGGGGAGCTGTTTTTT. Amino acids: CASTQGNRGGTGELFF.

V usage is TRBV5-6 and J usage is TRBJ1-3, with a weak D call TRBD1 (5 bases). Trimming shortened V by 3 bases and J by 0 bases, and 10 bases separated the two germline ends. Germline V gives CDR1 SGHDT, CDR2 YYEEEE. The CDR3 runs to 15 residues. The CDR3 region has the DNA TGTGCCAGCAGCTGGGGGACGGACTCTGGAAACACCATATATTTT. This gives the protein CASSWGTDSGNTIYF.

This chain uses TRBV19 with TRBJ2-5, with D perhaps matching TRBD1 (6 bases). This CDR3 is built from 14 residues. V was cut by 4 bases and J by 1 base, with 10 bases left in between. Germline V gives CDR1 LNHDA, CDR2 SQIVND (reference sequence). CDR3: CASSRTGFQETQYF. As DNA, the CDR3 is TGTGCCAGTAGTAGAACAGGGTTCCAAGAGACCCAGTACTTC.

This sequence joins TRBV10-3 and TRBJ1-3; D is ambiguous. Germline CDR1 reads ENHRY; CDR2 reads SYGVKD. This CDR3 comprises 13 residues. V was shortened by 6 bases and J by 5 bases, with 11 bases between the two germline ends. CDR3: CAIRPDRRNTIYF. The CDR3 DNA reads TGTGCCATCAGGCCGGACCGCAGAAACACCATATATTTT.

By share, this clone ranks as medium-sized (0.01 to 0.1%). V usage is TRBV19 and J usage is TRBJ1-1, with 9 positions matching TRBD1. CDR1 LNHDA and CDR2 SQIVND come from the germline V gene (reference sequence). The CDR3 contains 16 residues. The V and J ends lost 3 bases and 3 bases, in that order; junction bases with no gene match: 8. CDR3 in DNA: TGTGCCAGTAGTATTGAGACAGGGGGAGGGGACACTGAAGCTTTCTTT. Its protein is CASSIETGGGDTEAFF.

The chain employs TRBV28 and TRBJ2-7; tentatively, D is TRBD1 (6 bases). The CDR3 sequence is 12 residues long. CDR1 MDHEN and CDR2 SYDVKM come from the germline V gene. V was shortened by 7 bases and J by 3 bases, with 10 bases between the two germline ends. Here the CDR3 reads CASNRRGYEQYF. CDR3 DNA sequence: TGTGCCAGCAACCGCAGGGGCTACGAGCAGTACTTC.

The chain employs TRBV30 and TRBJ2-5, with TRBD1 matching over 7 bases. The CDR3 has 14 residues. Germline CDR1 and CDR2: GTSNPN and SVGIG (reference sequence). V dropped 2 bases and J dropped 3; count of bases not matched to a gene: 6. The CDR3 sequence: CAWSTATGEETQYF. The CDR3 DNA is TGTGCCTGGAGTACAGCAACAGGGGAAGAGACCCAGTACTTC.

The chain combines TRBV7-3 with TRBJ2-1; 9 bases agree with TRBD1. Germline CDR1 reads SGHTA; CDR2 reads FQGTGA. Losses at the gene ends were 7 bases for V and 5 bases for J; bases not matched to a gene: 9. This CDR3 is 15 amino acids long. As DNA, the CDR3 is TGTGCCAGCACCGGAGGGGGGGACAGGGACAATGAGCAGTTCTTC. It codes for CASTGGGDRDNEQFF.

The CDR3 is CASRGSPDTQYF. The CDR3 nucleotides read TGTGCCAGTAGGGGCTCCCCGGATACGCAGTATTTT. This rearrangement joins TRBV19 to TRBJ2-3; D is unclear. Looked up from germline, CDR1 is LNHDA and CDR2 is SQIVND (reference sequence). The CDR3 is 12 residues long. V lost 6 bases, J lost 6 bases, and 10 bases lay in between.

The rearrangement links TRBV5-1 to TRBJ2-5, with TRBD2 as a possible D gene (7 bases). Germline CDR1 and CDR2: SGHRS and YFSETQ. The CDR3 has 14 amino acids. Between the trimmed V and J ends, which lost 0 bases and 7 bases, there was a span of 13 bases. The CDR3 DNA follows: TGCGCCAGCAGCTTGGACAGGGAGGGAGGGACCCAGTACTTC. Translating gives CASSLDREGGTQYF. Looking up the rest from reference TRBV5-1 and TRBJ2-5 gives the full variable domain: KAGVTQTPRYLIKTRGQQVTLSCSPISGHRSVSWYQQTPGQGLQFLFEYFSETQRNKGNFPGRFSGRQFSNSRSEMNVSTLELGDSALYLCASSLDREGGTQYFGPGTRLLVL.

The chain couples TRBV5-1 to TRBJ2-3, with D possibly TRBD2 on 6 matching bases. Germline values: CDR1 SGHRS, CDR2 YFSETQ. The CDR3 spans 14 residues. V was clipped by 4 bases and J by 1 base, with 10 bases between them. CDR3 residues: CASSNAGRTDTQYF. CDR3 DNA: TGCGCCAGCAGCAATGCGGGACGCACAGATACGCAGTATTTT.

The V call is TRBV7-2, the J call TRBJ2-7, with D maybe TRBD1 (5 bases). Germline values: CDR1 SGHTA, CDR2 FQGNSA. V was pared by 1 base and J by 2 bases, with 9 bases between. This CDR3 is 14 amino acids long. The CDR3 nucleotides read TGTGCCAGCAGCTTAGGGGGCAGAACCTACGAGCAGTACTTC. Translated, it gives CASSLGGRTYEQYF. Full variable domain (rest looked up from reference TRBV7-2 and TRBJ2-7): GAGVSQSPSNKVTEKGKDVELRCDPISGHTALYWYRQSLGQGLEFLIYFQGNSAPDKSGLPSDRFSAERTGGSVSTLTIQRTQQEDSAVYLCASSLGGRTYEQYFGPGTRLTVT.

J is TRBJ2-7 and V is TRBV20-1; D is unresolved. V was shortened by 5 bases and J by 6 bases, with 8 bases between the two germline ends. The germline gives CDR1 DFQATT, CDR2 SNEGSKA (reference sequence). The CDR3 length is 10 residues. The CDR3 here is CSAAYGEQYF. The CDR3 DNA is TGCAGTGCTGCCTACGGCGAGCAGTACTTC.

With respect to this clone: One end of the junction is discordant with germline, which a read error may explain. V and J are TRBV13 and TRBJ2-7; 10 nucleotides line up with TRBD2. The germline V gene has CDR1 PRHDT and CDR2 FYEKMQ (reference sequence). This CDR3 is 17 amino acids long. The CDR3 DNA sequence: TGTGCCAGCAGCCTAGGGGGGGGGACTAGCGTAACCTACGAGCAGTACTTC. Translating gives CASSLGGGTSVTYEQYF.

The chain uses TRBV18 and TRBJ1-4, with TRBD1 identical over 9 bases. This CDR3 contains 14 residues. Germline V gene lookup returns CDR1 KGHSH and CDR2 LQKENI. J gave up 7 bases and V 4 bases, and 4 bases lay outside the gene matches. The CDR3 is CASSRTGDVEKLFF. The DNA of the CDR3 is TGTGCCAGCTCACGGACAGGGGATGTTGAAAAACTGTTTTTT.

This clone appeared a few times. The chain has TRBV19 and TRBJ1-5, with D possibly matching TRBD1 (5 bases). CDR1 and CDR2 from the germline V gene are LNHDA and SQIVND (reference sequence). This CDR3 has 13 residues. The V and J ends lost 10 bases and 7 bases respectively, with 17 bases between them. CDR3 nucleotide sequence: TGTGCCACTACGGACATCTTGGGACAGCCCCAGCATTTT. As protein: CATTDILGQPQHF.

The chain carries TRBV7-2 and TRBJ2-1, with 7 nucleotides matching TRBD2. This CDR3 contains 17 residues. V lost 0 bases, J lost 4 bases, and 9 bases stayed unmatched. Germline V gives CDR1 SGHTA, CDR2 FQGNSA. CDR3 nucleotides: TGTGCCAGCAGCTTAGCAGCGGCGGGAGAGGGATACAATGAGCAGTTCTTC. Amino acid sequence: CASSLAAAGEGYNEQFF.

This sequence joins TRBV7-3 and TRBJ2-4, with D possibly being TRBD2 (5 bases). V lost 3 bases and J lost 8, with 17 bases in between. The CDR3 sequence is 15 residues long. Germline V gene sequence: CDR1 SGHTA, CDR2 FQGTGA. DNA for the CDR3: TGTGCCAGCAGCTTCCGGGGAAGTGGAAACGACATTCAGTACTTC. Translation gives CASSFRGSGNDIQYF. The variable domain in full, completed from reference TRBV7-3 and TRBJ2-4, reads GAGVSQTPSNKVTEKGKYVELRCDPISGHTALYWYRQSLGQGPEFLIYFQGTGAADDSGLPNDRFFAVRPEGSVSTLKIQRTERGDSAVYLCASSFRGSGNDIQYFGAGTRLSVL.

The J gene is TRBJ1-3, the V gene TRBV4-2; the match to TRBD1 covers 7 bases. Looked up from germline, CDR1 is LGHNA and CDR2 is YNFKEQ. The CDR3 extends over 16 amino acids. V was pared by 3 bases and J by 3 bases, with 8 bases of the junction left unmatched. The CDR3 loop reads CASSHQGQGDGNTIYF. As DNA, the CDR3 is TGTGCCAGCAGCCACCAGGGGCAGGGGGATGGAAACACCATATATTTT.